This T cell receptor beta chain comes out of a study of shared clonotypes between healthy human individuals. Clones were sequenced by immunoSEQ multiplex PCR, and TCRdb holds only the in-frame ones, with some missing. There are around 940,000 clones in the sample; roughly 72% occur only once, and approximately 1.5% lies in the top ten. The study, taken as a whole, reports: Approximately 5.3% was the fraction of naive CD4 clonotypes found shared across a few donors. Naive subsets generally exceeded memory subsets in estimated richness.

Germline lookup yields CDR1 LGHNA and CDR2 YSLEER. This CDR3 has 15 residues. Trimming pared 0 bases from V and 5 bases from J, leaving 10 bases between. Points on this clone: Its antigen is unidentified.

The chain joins TRBV4-3 to TRBJ2-2; TRBD2 is a possible D gene (6 bases). The sequence was obtained from a man younger than 35 in good health. The sample comprised memory CD4+ T cells sorted from blood. Subset defined: CD45RA-negative fraction. CDR3 in amino acids: CASSQELAQTGELFF. In DNA form, the CDR3 reads TGCGCCAGCAGCCAAGAACTAGCACAAACCGGGGAGCTGTTTTTT.